A selection of T cell receptor beta chains follows, all from one sample in a study of shared clonotypes between healthy human individuals. Generated by immunoSEQ multiplex PCR, the TCRdb table keeps only in-frame clones and is missing some. The table records some 2.1 million clones, 95% of them present only once. Input material: naive CD4+ T cells sorted from blood. The receptors stem from a man between 18 and 35 years old in good health. CDR3s include the opening cysteine and the closing phenylalanine or tryptophan. Fields, in order: D gene, V gene, J gene, clone size, CDR3 DNA, CDR3 protein. The D gene is left open where the match is weak. Some rows have no size entry. The others give once, few or many, or a class for an expanded clone.

D: TRBD1; V: TRBV7-3; J: TRBJ1-4; size: -; DNA: TGTGCCAGCAGCCCCGGACAGGGAGAAAAACTGTTTTTT; CDR3: CASSPGQGEKLFF
D: -; V: TRBV18; J: TRBJ1-1; size: -; DNA: TGTGCCAGCTCTCGGGACGGACAGAACACTGAAGCTTTCTTT; CDR3: CASSRDGQNTEAFF
D: TRBD2; V: TRBV6-1; J: TRBJ2-7; size: -; DNA: TGTGCCAGCAGTGAATACTGGGGAGCGGGGAACTTTTACGAGCAGTACTTC; CDR3: CASSEYWGAGNFYEQYF
D: TRBD2; V: TRBV4-1; J: TRBJ2-3; size: -; DNA: TGCGCCAGCAGCCTGGAAGGGACTAGCGGGGCAGATACGCAGTATTTT; CDR3: CASSLEGTSGADTQYF
D: TRBD1; V: TRBV7-9; J: TRBJ2-1; size: -; DNA: TGTGCCAGCAGCTTAGGGACAGGGTCGGTTGAGCAGTTCTTC; CDR3: CASSLGTGSVEQFF
D: -; V: TRBV5-1; J: TRBJ1-2; size: -; DNA: TGCGCCAGCAGCTTGGAGGGCAGGCCACCTTATGGCTACACCTTC; CDR3: CASSLEGRPPYGYTF
D: -; V: TRBV6-5; J: TRBJ1-2; size: -; DNA: TGTGCCAGCAGTGTCCTATCCGGGACACCCTCCTACACCTTC; CDR3: CASSVLSGTPSYTF
D: TRBD1; V: TRBV27; J: TRBJ1-6; size: -; DNA: TGTGCCAGCAGTTTATTGAGGGACAGTCTTAGCAGTTCACCCCTCCACTTT; CDR3: CASSLLRDSLSSSPLHF
D: TRBD1; V: TRBV5-1; J: TRBJ2-7; size: once; DNA: TGCGCCAGCAGCTACTCGGGACAGTCCTACGAGCAGTACTTC; CDR3: CASSYSGQSYEQYF
D: -; V: TRBV15; J: TRBJ1-5; size: -; DNA: TGTGCCACCAGCAGAGACGGGAGGGCGGACCAGCCCCAGCATTTT; CDR3: CATSRDGRADQPQHF
D: TRBD1; V: TRBV5-1; J: TRBJ1-4; size: once; DNA: TGCGCCAGTCGACAGGGGAGGGCGGCTAATGAAAAACTGTTTTTT; CDR3: CASRQGRAANEKLFF
D: -; V: TRBV2; J: TRBJ2-7; size: -; DNA: TGTGCCAGCAGTTCAGGGGTTACGGTCTACGAGCAGTACTTC; CDR3: CASSSGVTVYEQYF
D: TRBD1; V: TRBV6-5; J: TRBJ1-2; size: -; DNA: TGTGCCAGCAGCACCGGGACAGGGGAAACCTATGGCTACACCTTC; CDR3: CASSTGTGETYGYTF
D: TRBD2; V: TRBV5-6; J: TRBJ2-7; size: -; DNA: TGTGCCAGCAGCAGGGGACTAGCGTACGAGCAGTACTTC; CDR3: CASSRGLAYEQYF
D: TRBD1; V: TRBV19; J: TRBJ2-5; size: -; DNA: TGTGCCAGTAGTAGCTTGGTGGGACAGGGGGTTGGCGAGACCCAGTACTTC; CDR3: CASSSLVGQGVGETQYF
D: -; V: TRBV7-7; J: TRBJ2-7; size: -; DNA: TGTGCTAGCAGCTTAGCACAGGGCCACGAGCAGTACTTC; CDR3: CASSLAQGHEQYF
D: TRBD1; V: TRBV12-5; J: TRBJ2-7; size: -; DNA: TGTGCTAGTGGTTTGGTACGTGGGGGACAGGGGATATACGAGCAGTACTTC; CDR3: CASGLVRGGQGIYEQYF
D: -; V: TRBV18; J: TRBJ2-2; size: once; DNA: TGTGCCAGCTCACCTACAGCCGGGGAGCTGTTTTTT; CDR3: CASSPTAGELFF
D: TRBD1; V: TRBV27; J: TRBJ1-2; size: once; DNA: TGTGCCAGCAGTCCTATGGACAGGGCGCCCAGGAGCTACACCTTC; CDR3: CASSPMDRAPRSYTF
D: -; V: TRBV19; J: TRBJ1-5; size: -; DNA: TGTGCCAGTAGTAGTACCCAGGCCAATCAGCCCCAGCATTTT; CDR3: CASSSTQANQPQHF
D: -; V: TRBV2; J: TRBJ1-3; size: -; DNA: TGTGCCAGCAGTGTTCTCCCATCGTTTACCTCTGGAAACACCATATATTTT; CDR3: CASSVLPSFTSGNTIYF
D: -; V: TRBV28; J: TRBJ1-2; size: -; DNA: TGTGCCAGCAAGGGGGGCACGGCCTATGGCTACACCTTC; CDR3: CASKGGTAYGYTF
D: -; V: TRBV7-6; J: TRBJ1-1; size: -; DNA: TGTGCCAGCAGCTTAAGCAGGGACACTGAAGCTTTCTTT; CDR3: CASSLSRDTEAFF
D: -; V: TRBV7-2; J: TRBJ1-2; size: -; DNA: TGTGCCAGCAGCTCAACTCAGGGCTATGGCTACACCTTC; CDR3: CASSSTQGYGYTF
D: TRBD2; V: TRBV28; J: TRBJ2-6; size: -; DNA: TGTGCCAGCAGCTTAGCGGGACTGTACTCTGGGGCCAACGTCCTGACTTTC; CDR3: CASSLAGLYSGANVLTF
D: TRBD1; V: TRBV6-5; J: TRBJ2-7; size: -; DNA: TGTGCCAGCAGTTACTCGAGTTGGCCAGGGGGCGACGAGCAGTACTTC; CDR3: CASSYSSWPGGDEQYF
D: TRBD2; V: TRBV10-2; J: TRBJ2-2; size: -; DNA: TGCGCCAGCACCCGGGGAGCGGGAGGCACCGGGGAGCTGTTTTTT; CDR3: CASTRGAGGTGELFF
D: TRBD1; V: TRBV10-1; J: TRBJ1-5; size: -; DNA: TGCGCCAGCAGTGAGTTGAGGACAGGGCGCCCGAATCAGCCCCAGCATTTT; CDR3: CASSELRTGRPNQPQHF
D: -; V: TRBV6-1; J: TRBJ2-7; size: -; DNA: TGTGCCAGCAGTGAAGCGCTAGGTTCCTCCATCCTCTACGAGCAGTACTTC; CDR3: CASSEALGSSILYEQYF
D: TRBD2; V: TRBV10-3; J: TRBJ2-7; size: -; DNA: TGTGCCATCAGTGAGTCGAGCCTAGCGGTCTCCTACGAGCAGTACTTC; CDR3: CAISESSLAVSYEQYF
D: -; V: TRBV10-3; J: TRBJ1-5; size: -; DNA: TGTGCCATCAGTGAGTCGAGTATCTCGGCCAGCAGCAATCAGCCCCAGCATTTT; CDR3: CAISESSISASSNQPQHF
D: -; V: TRBV27; J: TRBJ1-2; size: -; DNA: TGTGCCAGCAGTTTAGGGGGCAGGGTTGGCTACACCTTC; CDR3: CASSLGGRVGYTF
D: -; V: TRBV10-2; J: TRBJ1-1; size: -; DNA: TGCGCCAGCATCTCGGACGCAGTGAACACTGAAGCTTTCTTT; CDR3: CASISDAVNTEAFF
D: -; V: TRBV18; J: TRBJ1-4; size: -; DNA: TGTGCCAGCTCACCCGAGGGGCGGGGTGAAAAACTGTTTTTT; CDR3: CASSPEGRGEKLFF
D: -; V: TRBV18; J: TRBJ2-2; size: -; DNA: TGTGCCAGCTCACCACCGTACAGGGACTTTAACACCGGGGAGCTGTTTTTT; CDR3: CASSPPYRDFNTGELFF
D: -; V: TRBV7-8; J: TRBJ1-2; size: -; DNA: TGTGCCAGCAGCTTAGTTGGGGGTGGCTACACCTTC; CDR3: CASSLVGGGYTF
D: -; V: TRBV30; J: TRBJ1-5; size: -; DNA: TGTGCCTGGAGTGTAGAATTTCGGCAGCCCCAGCATTTT; CDR3: CAWSVEFRQPQHF
D: -; V: TRBV6-1; J: TRBJ2-7; size: -; DNA: TGTGCCAGCAGTGGCAGGGGCTCCTACGAGCAGTACTTC; CDR3: CASSGRGSYEQYF
D: TRBD2; V: TRBV2; J: TRBJ2-1; size: -; DNA: TGTGCCAGCAGTGAAGCGCTTCGGAGACTAGCGCCTGAGCAGTTCTTC; CDR3: CASSEALRRLAPEQFF
D: -; V: TRBV10-3; J: TRBJ1-2; size: -; DNA: TGTGCCATCAGTGAGTCGGGTTTACAGACCTATGGCTACACCTTC; CDR3: CAISESGLQTYGYTF
D: -; V: TRBV29-1; J: TRBJ1-5; size: -; DNA: TGCAGCGTTGAACAGGATAGCAATCAGCCCCAGCATTTT; CDR3: CSVEQDSNQPQHF
D: -; V: TRBV9; J: TRBJ2-1; size: once; DNA: TGTGCCAGCAGCGTAGGTCTAGAAACCCGCAATGAGCAGTTCTTC; CDR3: CASSVGLETRNEQFF
D: -; V: TRBV5-1; J: TRBJ2-2; size: -; DNA: TGCGCCAGCAGCTTGGCCGATACCGGGGAGCTGTTTTTT; CDR3: CASSLADTGELFF
D: TRBD1; V: TRBV11-2; J: TRBJ1-2; size: once; DNA: TGTGCCAGCAGCTTAGAAGTGGCAGGGGGCGCTTTCTATGGCTACACCTTC; CDR3: CASSLEVAGGAFYGYTF
D: TRBD1; V: TRBV7-2; J: TRBJ1-2; size: -; DNA: TGTGCCAGCAGCCCCGCGGGTGTGGGACAGGTGTATGGCTACACCTTC; CDR3: CASSPAGVGQVYGYTF
D: -; V: TRBV27; J: TRBJ2-3; size: -; DNA: TGTGCCAGCAGAGAGGCCAGCCGCACAGATACGCAGTATTTT; CDR3: CASREASRTDTQYF